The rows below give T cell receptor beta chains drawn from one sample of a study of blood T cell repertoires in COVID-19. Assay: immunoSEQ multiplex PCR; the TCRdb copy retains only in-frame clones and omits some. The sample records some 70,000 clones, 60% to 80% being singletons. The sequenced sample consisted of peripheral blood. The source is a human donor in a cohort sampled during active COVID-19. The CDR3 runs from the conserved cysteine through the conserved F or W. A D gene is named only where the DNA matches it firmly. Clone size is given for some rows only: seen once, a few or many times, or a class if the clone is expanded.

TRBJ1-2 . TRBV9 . CASTGPVPRGGRGYTF TGTGCCAGCACCGGTCCGGTACCCCGGGGGGGGCGAGGCTACACCTTC
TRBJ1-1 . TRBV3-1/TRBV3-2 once CASSQALRVQGRNTEAFF TGTGCCAGCAGCCAAGCCCTTAGGGTCCAGGGCCGAAACACTGAAGCTTTCTTT
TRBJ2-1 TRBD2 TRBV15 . CATSLGLAGRRIEEQFF TGTGCCACCAGCTTGGGACTAGCGGGGAGGAGGATAGAGGAGCAGTTCTTC
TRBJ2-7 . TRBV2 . CASSEVAGKYEQYF TGTGCCAGCAGTGAAGTTGCAGGGAAGTACGAGCAGTACTTC
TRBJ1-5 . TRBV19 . CASSAPGYQRAQHF TGTGCCAGTAGCGCCCCGGGGTACCAAAGAGCCCAGCATTTT
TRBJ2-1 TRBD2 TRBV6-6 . CASSPIGTSGTDEQFF TGTGCCAGCAGCCCGATCGGGACTAGCGGGACGGATGAGCAGTTCTTC
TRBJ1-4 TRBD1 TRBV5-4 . CASSKFDREREKLFF TGTGCCAGCAGCAAGTTCGACAGGGAACGGGAAAAACTGTTTTTT
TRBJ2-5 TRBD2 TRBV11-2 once CASSLGAGVRETQYF TGTGCCAGCAGCTTAGGGGCGGGAGTGAGGGAGACCCAGTACTTC
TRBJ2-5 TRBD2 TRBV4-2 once CASSLHWREEETQYF TGTGCCAGCAGCCTCCACTGGCGGGAGGAGGAGACCCAGTACTTC
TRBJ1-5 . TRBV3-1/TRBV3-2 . CASSQDRGQPQHF TGTGCCAGCAGCCAAGATAGAGGCCAGCCCCAGCATTTT
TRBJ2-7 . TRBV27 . CASSLYGRVAYEQYF TGTGCCAGCAGTTTATACGGCAGGGTGGCCTACGAGCAGTACTTC
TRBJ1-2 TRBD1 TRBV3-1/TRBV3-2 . CASSRGQGGYGYTF TGTGCCAGCAGCCGCGGACAGGGAGGCTATGGCTACACCTTC
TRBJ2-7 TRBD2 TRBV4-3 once CASSQSPQAGGEQYF TGCGCCAGCAGCCAATCCCCCCAGGCGGGAGGCGAGCAGTACTTC
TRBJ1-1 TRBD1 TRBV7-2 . CASSEDRGGNTEAFF TGTGCCAGCAGCGAGGACAGGGGTGGGAACACTGAAGCTTTCTTT
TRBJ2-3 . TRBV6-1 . CASSDRGSGADTQYF TGTGCCAGCAGTGACAGGGGTTCGGGCGCAGATACGCAGTATTTT
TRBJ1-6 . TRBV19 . CASSQSAGSSYNSPLHF TGTGCCAGTAGTCAGTCCGCGGGAAGCTCCTATAATTCACCCCTCCACTTT
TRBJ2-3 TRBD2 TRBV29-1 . CSVEGQAGASTDTQYF TGCAGCGTTGAGGGACAAGCGGGGGCGAGCACAGATACGCAGTATTTT
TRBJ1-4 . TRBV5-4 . CASSPDRGYEKLFF TGTGCCAGCAGCCCTGATAGGGGGTATGAAAAACTGTTTTTT
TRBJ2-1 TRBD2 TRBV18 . CASSPPGLAGGEQFF TGTGCCAGCTCACCGCCGGGACTAGCGGGAGGTGAGCAGTTCTTC
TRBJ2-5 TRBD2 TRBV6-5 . CASSTLAGGEETQYF TGTGCCAGCAGTACCCTAGCGGGGGGTGAAGAGACCCAGTACTTC
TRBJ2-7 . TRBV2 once CASSDYMEQYF TGTGCCAGCAGTGATTACATGGAGCAGTACTTC
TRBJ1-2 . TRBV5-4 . CASSLEPGNYGYTF TGTGCCAGCAGCTTGGAGCCAGGAAACTATGGCTACACCTTC
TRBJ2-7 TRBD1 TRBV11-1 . CASSPGQGLYEQYF TGTGCCAGCAGCCCGGGACAGGGGCTCTACGAGCAGTACTTC
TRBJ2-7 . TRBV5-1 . CASSLAGGRNSYEQYF TGCGCCAGCAGCTTGGCGGGGGGCAGGAACTCCTACGAGCAGTACTTC
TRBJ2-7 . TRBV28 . CASSLTGPSYEQYF TGTGCCAGCAGTTTGACAGGCCCCTCCTACGAGCAGTACTTC
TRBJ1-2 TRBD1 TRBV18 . CASSPSGQAVGYTF TGTGCCAGCTCACCATCGGGACAGGCAGTAGGCTACACCTTC
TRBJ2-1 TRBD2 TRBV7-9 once CASGTTGTRVYNEQFF TGTGCCAGCGGAACGACCGGGACTAGGGTTTACAATGAGCAGTTCTTC
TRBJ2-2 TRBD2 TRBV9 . CASSPRTSGVGELFF TGTGCCAGCAGCCCCCGGACTAGCGGGGTCGGGGAGCTGTTTTTT
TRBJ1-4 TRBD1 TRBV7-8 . CASSLRGQGYSTNEKLFF TGTGCCAGCAGCTTACGGGGACAGGGTTACTCAACTAATGAAAAACTGTTTTTT
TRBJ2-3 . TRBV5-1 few CASSPRGESDTQYF TGCGCCAGCAGCCCCCGAGGCGAGTCAGATACGCAGTATTTT
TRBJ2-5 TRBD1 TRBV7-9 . CASRAMTGGGQETQYF TGTGCCAGCAGGGCTATGACAGGGGGGGGTCAAGAGACCCAGTACTTC
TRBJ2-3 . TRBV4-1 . CASSPKGLGEGTDTQYF TGCGCCAGCAGCCCCAAAGGTTTAGGGGAAGGTACAGATACGCAGTATTTT
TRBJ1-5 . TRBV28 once CASSGTGGPNLPQHF TGTGCCAGCAGTGGCACAGGTGGCCCAAATCTGCCCCAGCATTTT
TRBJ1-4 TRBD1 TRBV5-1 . CASSPGQGNEKLFF TGCGCCAGCAGCCCGGGACAGGGCAATGAAAAACTGTTTTTT
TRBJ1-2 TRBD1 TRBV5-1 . CASSLKTGGGDGYTF TGCGCCAGCAGCCTAAAGACAGGGGGCGGAGATGGCTACACCTTC
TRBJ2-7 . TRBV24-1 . CATGEGYEQYF TGTGCCACCGGCGAGGGTTACGAGCAGTACTTC
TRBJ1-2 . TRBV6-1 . CASSESRRSGHVGYTF TGTGCCAGCAGTGAATCCAGACGGTCAGGGCATGTAGGCTACACCTTC
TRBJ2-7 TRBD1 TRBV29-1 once CSVRTGPEQYF TGCAGCGTCAGGACAGGGCCTGAGCAGTACTTC
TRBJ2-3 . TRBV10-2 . CASSGRGLTDTQYF TGCGCCAGCAGTGGGCGGGGGCTCACAGATACGCAGTATTTT
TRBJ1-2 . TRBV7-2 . CASSLSIARKGYTF TGTGCCAGCAGCTTAAGCATAGCTAGGAAGGGCTACACCTTC
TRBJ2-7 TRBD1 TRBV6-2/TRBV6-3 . CASSYNMGQGVNYEQYF TGTGCCAGCAGTTACAATATGGGACAGGGAGTCAACTACGAGCAGTACTTC
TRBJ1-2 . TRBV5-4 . CASSLDGRAGSGYTF TGTGCCAGCAGCTTGGATGGCAGGGCAGGCTCTGGCTACACCTTC
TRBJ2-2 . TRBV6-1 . CASSEARGPTGELFF TGTGCCAGCAGTGAAGCGCGGGGCCCCACCGGGGAGCTGTTTTTT
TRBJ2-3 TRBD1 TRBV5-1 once CASSPGQTLDTQYF TGCGCCAGCAGCCCGGGACAGACCCTCGATACGCAGTATTTT
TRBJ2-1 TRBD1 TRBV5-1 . CASSSPGQYNEQFF TGCGCCAGCAGCTCGCCGGGACAGTACAATGAGCAGTTCTTC
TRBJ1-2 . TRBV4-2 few CASSQGQEDYGYTF TGTGCCAGCAGCCAAGGACAGGAAGACTATGGCTACACCTTC
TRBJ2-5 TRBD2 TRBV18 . CASSPVGTSGRETQYF TGTGCCAGCTCACCAGTCGGGACTAGCGGGAGAGAGACCCAGTACTTC
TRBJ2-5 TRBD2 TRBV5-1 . CASSSSGTTLGTQYF TGCGCCAGCAGCTCCTCCGGGACTACCCTTGGGACCCAGTACTTC
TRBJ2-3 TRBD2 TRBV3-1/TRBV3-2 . CASSRGRGTDTQYF TGTGCCAGCAGTCGCGGGAGGGGGACAGATACGCAGTATTTT
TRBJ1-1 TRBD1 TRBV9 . CASSFRRDRGSTEAFF TGTGCCAGCAGCTTTCGCCGGGACAGGGGGAGCACTGAAGCTTTCTTT
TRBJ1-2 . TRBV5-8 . CASSSPLTASNYGYTF TGTGCCAGCAGCTCCCCTCTGACAGCCTCTAACTATGGCTACACCTTC
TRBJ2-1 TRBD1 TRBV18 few CASSPGQTYNEQFF TGTGCCAGCTCACCGGGACAGACATACAATGAGCAGTTCTTC